Shown below are 14 T cell receptor beta chains from a single sample sequenced in a study of blood T cell repertoires in COVID-19. Only in-frame clones appear in the TCRdb table, and some are missing; sequencing was by immunoSEQ multiplex PCR. The table includes around 400,000 clones, roughly 87% detected once. Sequenced input: PBMCs or T cells enriched from blood (not recorded which). The source of these receptors is a woman in her 50s who had recovered from COVID-19.

This rearrangement joins TRBV9 to TRBJ1-1; maybe TRBD1 (6 bases). This CDR3 region has 17 residues. V shed 0 bases and J shed 1 base, with 16 bases lying between them. Germline assignment: CDR1 SGDLS and CDR2 YYNGEE. The CDR3 DNA reads TGTGCCAGCAGCGTAGGAGCAGGGGCTCGCGGGAACACTGAAGCTTTCTTT. Its protein product is CASSVGAGARGNTEAFF.

This clone was found a few times. The chain carries TRBV2 and TRBJ1-2; 8 bases fit TRBD1. V lost 7 bases to trimming and J lost 4 bases; unmatched junction nucleotides: 5. This CDR3 has 13 amino acids. CDR1 and CDR2 (germline): SNHLY, FYNNEI. CDR3 coding DNA: TGTGCCAGCACGCGGGACAGGCCCTATGGCTACACCTTC. It specifies CASTRDRPYGYTF.

This sequence joins TRBV9 and TRBJ2-6; D is ambiguous. This CDR3 region has 17 residues. V was shortened by 3 bases and J by 0 bases, with 13 bases between the two germline ends. Germline-derived CDR1 and CDR2 are SGDLS and YYNGEE. CDR3 DNA sequence: TGTGCCAGCAGCGACGCGGAACGCCACTCTGGGGCCAACGTCCTGACTTTC. This codes for CASSDAERHSGANVLTF.

The chain joins TRBV5-1 to TRBJ2-5; 7 bases agree with TRBD2. CDR3 length equals 17 residues. V gave up 0 bases and J gave up 2 bases; unmatched junction bases: 10. In germline, CDR1 is SGHRS, CDR2 YFSETQ. Here the CDR3 reads CASSLAPPSGAQETQYF. CDR3 in DNA: TGCGCCAGCAGCTTGGCCCCCCCTAGCGGTGCGCAAGAGACCCAGTACTTC.

The V call is TRBV3-1 (or the pseudogene TRBV3-2), the J call TRBJ1-1; TRBD1 is a possible D gene (6 bases). Germline loops: CDR1 LGHDT, CDR2 YNNKEL (reference sequence). CDR3 length: 15 amino acids. Trimming took off 5 bases at V and 4 bases at J, with 17 bases between the two ends. CDR3 sequence: CASSEPGVPVTEAFF. CDR3 DNA: TGTGCCAGCAGCGAACCAGGGGTCCCGGTCACTGAAGCTTTCTTT.

The gene calls are TRBV4-3 and TRBJ1-2; unclear D gene. This CDR3 comprises 14 residues. The ends were cut back, 1 base at V and 4 bases at J, with 10 bases in the middle. Germline CDR1 LGHNA, CDR2 YSLEER. The CDR3 bases are TGCGCCAGCAGCCAAGGGGCCCAGGCCTATGGCTACACCTTC. Its translation is CASSQGAQAYGYTF.

The table lists this clone with a few counts. The J gene is TRBJ1-2, the V gene TRBV6-5; D might be TRBD1 (6 bases). Germline V lookup: CDR1 MNHEY, CDR2 SVGAGI. The V gene lost 0 bases and the J gene lost 4 bases, with 12 bases spanning the gap. The CDR3 covers 15 residues. CDR3 loop: CASSYSGTRSYGYTF. CDR3 in DNA: TGTGCCAGCAGTTACTCGGGGACAAGGAGCTATGGCTACACCTTC.

The V gene is TRBV5-1, the J gene TRBJ1-1, with TRBD1 as a possible D gene (5 bases). V lost 0 bases, J lost 5 bases, and 11 bases lay in between. Per the germline V gene, CDR1 is SGHRS and CDR2 is YFSETQ. The CDR3 is made up of 14 amino acids. CDR3 sequence reads: CASSLGAQGTEAFF. CDR3 nucleotides: TGCGCCAGCAGCTTGGGGGCTCAGGGAACTGAAGCTTTCTTT.

V usage is TRBV5-1 and J usage is TRBJ2-1; 7 positions match TRBD2. The V gene end was trimmed by 5 bases and the J gene end by 3 bases; junction bases not matched to a gene: 2. This CDR3 comprises 13 residues. Germline V lookup: CDR1 SGHRS, CDR2 YFSETQ. CDR3 coding DNA: TGCGCCAGCAGTGGGGACTACTACAATGAGCAGTTCTTC. Protein product: CASSGDYYNEQFF.

The rearrangement uses TRBV6-2 or TRBV6-3 and TRBJ1-3; possibly TRBD1 for D (5 bases). Germline V CDR1 and CDR2: MNHEY, SVGEGT. The CDR3 length is 17 residues. V dropped 0 bases and J dropped 4 bases, with 16 bases sitting between them. In nucleotides, the CDR3 is TGTGCCAGCAGTTACTCGAGTACGGGGGGATCCGGAAACACCATATATTTT. Its protein product is CASSYSSTGGSGNTIYF.

The chain links TRBV10-3 to TRBJ1-1, with D possibly TRBD1 on 5 matching bases. Germline V lookup: CDR1 ENHRY, CDR2 SYGVKD. V lost 2 bases and J 1 base, leaving 8 bases between the germline ends. The CDR3 covers 14 residues. The CDR3 bases are TGTGCCATCAGTGAGGGCAGGGAGAACACTGAAGCTTTCTTT. It specifies CAISEGRENTEAFF.

The chain has TRBV19 and TRBJ1-2; D not certain. Germline assignment: CDR1 LNHDA and CDR2 SQIVND (reference sequence). This CDR3 is built from 16 residues. The V gene lost 5 bases and the J gene lost 4 bases, with 20 bases spanning the gap. This CDR3 reads CASSPPGRQVGYGYTF. DNA of the CDR3: TGTGCCAGTAGTCCTCCCGGAAGGCAGGTGGGCTATGGCTACACCTTC.

This clone has ten or more counts. This chain connects TRBV19 to TRBJ1-1; 7 bases are shared with TRBD1. In germline, CDR1 is LNHDA, CDR2 SQIVND (reference sequence). V shed 0 bases and J 4 bases; nucleotides not matched to a gene: 2. The CDR3 length is 14 residues. The CDR3 region has the DNA TGTGCCAGTAGTATAGACAGGGGGTTCACTGAAGCTTTCTTT. It yields the protein CASSIDRGFTEAFF.

The CDR3 is CAWRETGDGPQHF. Here the CDR3 DNA reads TGTGCCTGGAGGGAGACAGGGGATGGGCCCCAGCATTTT. V usage is TRBV30 and J usage is TRBJ1-5; 8 bases line up with TRBD1. From germline, CDR1 is GTSNPN and CDR2 SVGIG (reference sequence). The CDR3 length is 13 residues. The junction had 7 bases not matched to a gene; V was cut back by 3 bases and J by 9 bases.